The 28 T cell receptor beta chains below come from one sample, sequenced in a study of CD8 T cells in ankylosing spondylitis. Study-wide results and caveats: The study identified a TCR beta motif of under ten highly homologous variants that appeared characteristic of ankylosing spondylitis blood.

These TCRs' antigens remain unknown. TCRdb analysed the 5' RACE reads with MiXCR anew, one entry per CDR3 protein. The top ten clones hold about 0.49% of a sample with hundreds of thousands of distinct CDR3 sequences, about 12% of them seen once. The sample comprised blood, either unsorted or a sorted T cell fraction (not recorded which). These receptors originate from a male donor with ankylosing spondylitis.

This rearrangement joins TRBV2 to TRBJ1-1; D unclear. CDR3 size: 11 residues. Trimming pared 2 bases from V and 5 bases from J, leaving 3 bases between. In germline, CDR1 is SNHLY, CDR2 FYNNEI. The CDR3 sequence is CASSERTEAFF. Here the CDR3 DNA reads TGTGCCAGCAGTGAAAGGACTGAAGCTTTCTTT.

This clonotype was observed a handful of times. The gene calls are TRBV20-1 and TRBJ1-1; D is possibly TRBD1 (5 bases). Germline values: CDR1 DFQATT, CDR2 SNEGSKA (reference sequence). The CDR3 consists of 14 residues. V lost 1 base to trimming and J lost 12 bases, with 21 bases between them. CDR3 DNA sequence: TGCAGTGCTAGAGTCCACCCTGGCAGGGTGATTCCTTTCTTT. Protein sequence: CSARVHPGRVIPFF.

The rearrangement links TRBV10-3 to TRBJ2-7; weak D call: TRBD1 (6 bases). Trimming pared 6 bases from V and 7 bases from J, leaving 13 bases between. The CDR3 covers 12 residues. Germline V lookup: CDR1 ENHRY, CDR2 SYGVKD. In nucleotides, the CDR3 is TGTGCCATCAGCCTACAGGGTACAGAGCAGTACTTC. It codes for CAISLQGTEQYF.

This clonotype was seen a few times. This sequence joins TRBV29-1 and TRBJ1-5; a possible D gene is TRBD1 (6 bases). Trimming took off 6 bases at V and 6 bases at J, with 18 bases between the two ends. This CDR3 is built from 14 residues. CDR1 and CDR2 (germline): SQVTM, ANQGSEA. The CDR3 DNA is TGCAGCGTGAAGGCAGAGGGGGTCGGTCAGCCCCAGCATTTT. It encodes CSVKAEGVGQPQHF.

This clonotype showed up just a few times. The chain couples TRBV21-1 to TRBJ2-4; the D segment call TRBD1 is taken from the table without a DNA check. TRBV21-1 is designated a pseudogene. The length of the CDR3 is 15 residues. The DNA for the CDR3 is TGTGCCAGGGGGGTGGCGGGGTTAGCCAAAAACATTCAGTACTTC. Protein product: CARGVAGLAKNIQYF.

The chain uses TRBV4-3 and TRBJ2-1; 9 positions agree with TRBD1. The germline V gene encodes CDR1 LGHNA and CDR2 YSLEER. Trimming took 4 bases from V and 0 from J; bases not matched to a gene: 4. CDR3 length: 16 amino acids. The CDR3 bases are TGCGCCAGCAGCCGATCGGACAGGGGCTCCTACAATGAGCAGTTCTTC. This sequence encodes CASSRSDRGSYNEQFF.

The CDR3 loop reads CSVRRGSGNQPQHF. DNA for the CDR3: TGCAGTGTAAGACGGGGCAGTGGAAATCAGCCCCAGCATTTT. The chain is built from TRBV20-1 and TRBJ1-5; D is perhaps TRBD1 (5 bases). V dropped 7 bases and J dropped 4 bases, with 17 bases sitting between them. This CDR3 has 14 residues. The germline gives CDR1 DFQATT, CDR2 SNEGSKA (reference sequence).

This clonotype came up once. V is TRBV5-1 and J is TRBJ1-3; the D is unclear. Germline assignment: CDR1 SGHRS and CDR2 YFSETQ. This CDR3 comprises 15 residues. Trimming shortened V by 4 bases and J by 0 bases, and 11 bases separated the two germline ends. This CDR3 reads CASSPEGHSGNTIYF. The CDR3 DNA is TGCGCCAGCAGCCCGGAGGGTCACTCTGGAAACACCATATATTTT.

This clonotype turned up a few times. The chain employs TRBV20-1 and TRBJ2-3; 9 nucleotides align to TRBD2. The J segment lost 2 bases and the V segment lost 4 bases, leaving 7 bases of the junction unmatched. This CDR3 region has 15 residues. CDR1 is DFQATT, CDR2 SNEGSKA, per germline (reference sequence). CDR3: CSATGLAADTDTQYF. CDR3 coding DNA: TGCAGTGCTACGGGACTAGCCGCCGACACAGATACGCAGTATTTT.

The CDR3 DNA follows: TGTGCCAGCAGTGACCCAGGGGGCGCTAACTATGGCTACACCTTC. Its translation is CASSDPGGANYGYTF. V gene TRBV25-1 combines with J gene TRBJ1-2; the match to TRBD1 covers 8 bases. The CDR3 sequence is 15 residues long. In germline, CDR1 is MGHDK, CDR2 SYGVNS. J was trimmed by 0 bases and V by 3 bases; bases with no gene match: 3.

The sample holds many counts of this clonotype. This chain uses TRBV4-3 with TRBJ1-2; D is ambiguous. The CDR3 is 15 residues long. Germline values: CDR1 LGHNA, CDR2 YSLEER. The ends were cut back, 0 bases at V and 3 bases at J, with 11 bases in the middle. CDR3 DNA: TGCGCCAGCAGCCAAGATCTCCGGGTGGACTATGGCTACACCTTC. Translating it yields CASSQDLRVDYGYTF.

V and J are TRBV7-8 and TRBJ2-5; a weak D match, TRBD2 (7 bases). The germline V gene has CDR1 SGHVS and CDR2 FQNEAQ. This CDR3 spans 18 amino acids. V lost 1 base and J lost 5, with 23 bases in between. The CDR3 sequence: CASSLVGGGYTDPETQYF. The CDR3 DNA sequence: TGTGCCAGCAGCTTAGTAGGGGGGGGATACACCGATCCGGAGACCCAGTACTTC.

The chain joins TRBV2 to TRBJ2-7; no clear D. This CDR3 contains 11 residues. Germline V gene sequence: CDR1 SNHLY, CDR2 FYNNEI. V was shortened by 7 bases and J by 5 bases, with 9 bases between the two germline ends. The CDR3 DNA reads as TGTGCCAGCAAGGTCTACCACGAGCAGTACTTC. Translated, it gives CASKVYHEQYF.

This clonotype was picked up a small number of times. J is TRBJ2-7 and V is TRBV12-3 or TRBV12-4; D is perhaps TRBD1 (5 bases). The CDR3 loop spans 15 amino acids. V was trimmed by 3 bases and J by 0 bases, leaving 12 bases between them. CDR3: CASSFINQGSYEQYF. The DNA for the CDR3 is TGTGCCAGCAGTTTTATCAATCAGGGCTCCTACGAGCAGTACTTC.

V usage is TRBV20-1 and J usage is TRBJ2-5, with D perhaps matching TRBD2 (7 bases). V lost 4 bases, J lost 3 bases, and 12 bases lay in between. CDR1 is DFQATT and CDR2 is SNEGSKA in the germline V gene (reference sequence). This CDR3 contains 13 residues. CDR3 nucleotides: TGCAGTGCTACGGAAGGGGGGGAAGAGACCCAGTACTTC. Protein: CSATEGGEETQYF.

This clonotype was detected a few times. The chain uses TRBV9 and TRBJ2-5; TRBD2 matches at 14 bases. V was pared by 0 bases and J by 3 bases, with 1 base of the junction left unmatched. The CDR3 consists of 16 residues. Germline V CDR1 and CDR2: SGDLS, YYNGEE. The DNA of the CDR3 is TGTGCCAGCAGCGTAGTGGGACTAGCGGGAGAAGAGACCCAGTACTTC. Amino acids: CASSVVGLAGEETQYF.

This clonotype has more than one count but fewer than ten. V usage is TRBV7-2 and J usage is TRBJ2-1; perhaps TRBD1 as D (5 bases). Germline V gives CDR1 SGHTA, CDR2 FQGNSA. V shed 2 bases and J shed 7 bases, with 12 bases lying between them. The CDR3 runs to 14 residues. CDR3 amino acids: CASSLTPRANEQFF. The CDR3 DNA sequence: TGTGCCAGCAGCTTAACCCCCAGGGCGAATGAGCAGTTCTTC.

The sample holds a few counts of this clonotype. The chain employs TRBV18 and TRBJ2-7; D not certain. The V gene lost 0 bases and the J gene lost 6 bases, with 9 bases spanning the gap. CDR1 and CDR2 from the germline V gene are KGHSH and LQKENI. The CDR3 is 13 amino acids. CDR3 residues: CASSPPPTSEQYF. CDR3 DNA: TGTGCCAGCTCACCACCGCCGACATCCGAGCAGTACTTC.

This clonotype has a count of ten or more. V usage is TRBV5-1 and J usage is TRBJ2-3; D possibly corresponds to TRBD1 (6 bases). CDR3 length: 17 residues. V was pared by 1 base and J by 3 bases, with 18 bases between. Germline loops: CDR1 SGHRS, CDR2 YFSETQ. CDR3 loop: CASSLRKSRGKTDTQYF. CDR3 in DNA: TGCGCCAGCAGCTTGAGAAAAAGCAGGGGAAAAACAGATACGCAGTATTTT.

This clonotype has more than one count but fewer than ten. CDR3 coding DNA: TGCAGTGCTCTCCCGCTGGGGTCTAGCACAGATACGCAGTATTTT. Amino acids: CSALPLGSSTDTQYF. This rearrangement joins TRBV20-1 to TRBJ2-3; D uncertain. Germline CDR1 DFQATT, CDR2 SNEGSKA (reference sequence). The CDR3 sequence is 15 residues long. The V end lost 5 bases, the J end lost 0 bases, and 15 bases lay between the germline ends.

There are a few counts of this clonotype. J is TRBJ2-2 and V is TRBV11-3, with 11 positions matching TRBD2. Germline CDR1 is SGHNT and CDR2 is YENEEA. Trimming took 10 bases from V and 7 from J; bases not matched to a gene: 5. The CDR3 sequence is 13 residues long. CDR3 region: CATQGTSGGELFF. DNA for the CDR3: TGTGCCACCCAGGGGACTAGCGGCGGGGAGCTGTTTTTT.

V and J are TRBV29-1 and TRBJ2-7; D might be TRBD2 (6 bases). Germline assignment: CDR1 SQVTM and CDR2 ANQGSEA. V was clipped by 6 bases and J by 2 bases, with 11 bases between them. The CDR3 totals 12 residues. The CDR3 reads CSVGTHAYEQYF. CDR3 coding DNA: TGCAGCGTCGGGACTCATGCCTACGAGCAGTACTTC.

The gene calls are TRBV3-1 and TRBJ2-3; D call uncertain. The CDR3 runs 14 residues. CDR1 is LGHDT, CDR2 YNNKEL, per germline (reference sequence). The V gene lost 4 bases and the J gene lost 3 bases, with 11 bases spanning the gap. As DNA, the CDR3 is TGTGCCAGCAGCCCTAATGGGCGGACAGATACGCAGTATTTT. It translates to CASSPNGRTDTQYF.

The sample holds a few counts of this clonotype. The chain combines TRBV6-6 with TRBJ2-3; D gene uncertain. The CDR3 runs to 13 residues. With 7 bases removed from V and 9 bases from J, the gap between germline ends came to 17 bases. Germline CDR1 is MNHNY and CDR2 is SVGAGI (reference sequence). CDR3 loop: CASTDTPGRTQYF. The CDR3 nucleotides are TGTGCCAGCACCGACACCCCCGGCCGAACGCAGTATTTT.

In its sample, this clonotype was seen many times. J is TRBJ2-5 and V is TRBV20-1, with D hard to call. The CDR3 runs 15 residues. Germline assignment: CDR1 DFQATT and CDR2 SNEGSKA (reference sequence). Trimming removed 5 bases at V and 4 bases at J, with 20 bases between. CDR3 sequence (DNA): TGCAGTGCTCCCGCGGCCTCTCGGGTCGCAGAGACCCAGTACTTC. It encodes CSAPAASRVAETQYF.

This rearrangement joins TRBV14 to TRBJ2-3; 7 positions match TRBD2. The trim removed 1 base at V and 4 bases at J, leaving 8 bases unmatched. Germline V lookup: CDR1 SGHDN, CDR2 FVKESK. CDR3 length: 16 residues. The DNA for the CDR3 is TGTGCCAGCAGCCAAGTGGCGGGAGTTTTAGCAGATACGCAGTATTTT. It is translated as CASSQVAGVLADTQYF.

This clonotype occurred a few times. The rearrangement joins TRBV4-1 to TRBJ1-5; a possible D gene is TRBD1 (5 bases). Trimming removed 0 bases at V and 7 bases at J, with 10 bases between. The length of the CDR3 is 14 residues. Germline assignment: CDR1 MGHRA and CDR2 YSYEKL. Here the CDR3 reads CASSQDHGDQPQHF. The CDR3 nucleotides read TGCGCCAGCAGCCAAGATCACGGGGACCAGCCCCAGCATTTT.

This clonotype was seen many times. The chain carries TRBV29-1 and TRBJ2-2; TRBD2 is a possible D gene (5 bases). The V end was cut by 3 bases, the J end by 3 bases, with 8 bases between. This CDR3 is 13 amino acids long. Germline lookup yields CDR1 SQVTM and CDR2 ANQGSEA. This CDR3 is CSVDAGHTGELFF. The CDR3 nucleotides are TGCAGCGTTGATGCGGGCCACACCGGGGAGCTGTTTTTT.